This T cell receptor beta chain stems from a study of blood T cell repertoires in COVID-19. Study details: COVID-19 samples from acute and convalescent phases originated in the United States, Italy and Spain. Nucleic acid was either cDNA or gDNA, and it came from T cells, B-cell-depleted T cells, or PBMCs.

Germline values: CDR1 LNHDA, CDR2 SQIVND (reference sequence). V was trimmed by 3 bases and J by 2 bases, leaving 17 bases between them. This CDR3 has 17 amino acids. Authors' processing steps: Reference gene primer amplification yielded estimated nucleated cell counts. Some clones are missing from TCRdb's copy, which holds only in-frame ones; the method was immunoSEQ multiplex PCR. V, J and clone size were drawn from that table, and D and trimming were deduced from the DNA. Of tens of thousands of clones listed, roughly 80% are singletons. Sequences were obtained from peripheral blood. This clonotype originated in an elderly woman with active or convalescent COVID-19. The gene calls are TRBV19 and TRBJ1-3; D gene uncertain. CDR3: CASSMLGAGIPGNTIYF. DNA for the CDR3: TGTGCCAGTAGTATGCTGGGTGCGGGAATCCCTGGAAACACCATATATTTT.